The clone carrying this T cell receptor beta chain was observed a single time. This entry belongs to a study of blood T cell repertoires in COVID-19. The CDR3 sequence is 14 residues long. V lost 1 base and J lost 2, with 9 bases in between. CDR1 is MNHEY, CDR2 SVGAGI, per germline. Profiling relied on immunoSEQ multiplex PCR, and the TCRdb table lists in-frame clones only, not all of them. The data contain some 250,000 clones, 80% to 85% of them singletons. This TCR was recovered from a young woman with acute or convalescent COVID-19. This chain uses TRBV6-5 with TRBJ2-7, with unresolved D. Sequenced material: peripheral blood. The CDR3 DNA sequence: TGTGCCAGCAGTTACTACCAAGACACCTACGAGCAGTACTTC. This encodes CASSYYQDTYEQYF.